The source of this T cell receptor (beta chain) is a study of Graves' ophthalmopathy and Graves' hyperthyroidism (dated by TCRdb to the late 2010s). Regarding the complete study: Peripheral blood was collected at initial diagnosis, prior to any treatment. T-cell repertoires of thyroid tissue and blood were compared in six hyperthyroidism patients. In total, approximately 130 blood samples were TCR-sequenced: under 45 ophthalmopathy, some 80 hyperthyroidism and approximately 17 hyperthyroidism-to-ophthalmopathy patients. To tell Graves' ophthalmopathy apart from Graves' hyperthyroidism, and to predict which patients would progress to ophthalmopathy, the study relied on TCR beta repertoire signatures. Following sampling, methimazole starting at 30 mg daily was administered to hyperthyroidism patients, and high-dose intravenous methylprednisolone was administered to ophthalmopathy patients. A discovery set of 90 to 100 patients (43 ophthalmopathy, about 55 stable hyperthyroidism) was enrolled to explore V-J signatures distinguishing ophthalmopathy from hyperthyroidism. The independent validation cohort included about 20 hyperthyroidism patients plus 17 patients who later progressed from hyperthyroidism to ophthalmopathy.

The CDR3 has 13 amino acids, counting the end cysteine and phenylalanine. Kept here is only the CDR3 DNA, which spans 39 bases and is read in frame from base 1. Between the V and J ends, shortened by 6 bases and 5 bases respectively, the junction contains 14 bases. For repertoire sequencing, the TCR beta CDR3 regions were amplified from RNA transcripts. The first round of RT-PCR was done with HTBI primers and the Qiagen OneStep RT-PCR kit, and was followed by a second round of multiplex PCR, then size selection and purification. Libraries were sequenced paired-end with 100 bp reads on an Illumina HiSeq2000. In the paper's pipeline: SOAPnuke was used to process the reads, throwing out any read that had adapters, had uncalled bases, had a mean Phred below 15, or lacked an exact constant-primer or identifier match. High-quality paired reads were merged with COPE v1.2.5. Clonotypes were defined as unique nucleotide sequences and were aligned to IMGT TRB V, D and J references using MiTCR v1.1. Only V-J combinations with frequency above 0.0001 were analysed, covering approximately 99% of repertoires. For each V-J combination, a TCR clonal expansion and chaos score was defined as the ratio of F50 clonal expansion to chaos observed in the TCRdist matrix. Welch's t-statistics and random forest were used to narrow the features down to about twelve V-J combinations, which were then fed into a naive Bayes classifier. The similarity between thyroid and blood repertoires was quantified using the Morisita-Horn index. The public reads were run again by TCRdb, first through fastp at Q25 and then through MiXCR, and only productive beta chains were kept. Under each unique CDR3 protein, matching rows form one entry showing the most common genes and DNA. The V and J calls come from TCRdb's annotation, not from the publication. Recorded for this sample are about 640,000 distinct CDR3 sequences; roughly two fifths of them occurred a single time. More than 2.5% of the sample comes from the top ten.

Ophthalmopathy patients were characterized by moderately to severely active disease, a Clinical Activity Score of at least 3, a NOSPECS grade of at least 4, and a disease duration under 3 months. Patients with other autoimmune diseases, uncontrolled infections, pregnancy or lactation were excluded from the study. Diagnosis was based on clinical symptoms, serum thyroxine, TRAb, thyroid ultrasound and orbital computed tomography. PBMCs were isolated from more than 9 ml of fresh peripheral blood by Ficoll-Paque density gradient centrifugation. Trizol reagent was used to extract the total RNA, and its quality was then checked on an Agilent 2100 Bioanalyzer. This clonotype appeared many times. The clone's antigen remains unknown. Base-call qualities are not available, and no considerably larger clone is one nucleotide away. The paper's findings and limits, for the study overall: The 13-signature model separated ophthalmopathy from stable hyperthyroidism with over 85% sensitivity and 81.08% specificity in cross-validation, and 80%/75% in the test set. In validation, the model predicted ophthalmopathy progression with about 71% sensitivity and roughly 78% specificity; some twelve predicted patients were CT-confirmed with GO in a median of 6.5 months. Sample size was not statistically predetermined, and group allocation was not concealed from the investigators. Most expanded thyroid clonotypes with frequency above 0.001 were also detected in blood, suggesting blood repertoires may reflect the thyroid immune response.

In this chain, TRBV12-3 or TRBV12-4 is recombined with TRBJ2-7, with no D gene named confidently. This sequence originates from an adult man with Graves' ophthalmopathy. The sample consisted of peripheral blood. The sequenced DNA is TGTGCCAGCAGCCCCCCGGAGAGCAACGAGCAGTACTTC. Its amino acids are CASSPPESNEQYF.